Listed below are T cell receptor beta chains from one sample, sequenced in a study of T cell responses to AZD1222 COVID-19 vaccine. Here immunoSEQ multiplex PCR was the method, and the copy in TCRdb shows in-frame clones only, minus some. The table records around 140,000 clones, more than 75% of them present only once. The sequences come from peripheral blood, collected 28 days after the second AZD1222 dose. These TCRs come from an adult who received the AZD1222 COVID-19 vaccine. Both conserved end residues are part of each CDR3. A D gene is named only where the DNA matches it firmly.

D	V	J	CDR3	DNA
.	TRBV2	TRBJ2-2	CASSGTTYTGELFF	TGTGCCAGCAGTGGGACTACCTACACCGGGGAGCTGTTTTTT
.	TRBV5-4	TRBJ1-3	CASSQDGGSGNTIYF	TGTGCCAGCAGCCAGGACGGGGGCTCTGGAAACACCATATATTTT
TRBD1	TRBV27	TRBJ1-4	CASSLSMWGLDRGSNEKLFF	TGTGCCAGCAGTTTATCGATGTGGGGTTTGGACAGGGGTTCTAATGAAAAACTGTTTTTT
TRBD1	TRBV4-2	TRBJ1-6	CASSQDRGGTLHF	TGTGCCAGCAGCCAAGACCGAGGGGGCACCCTCCACTTT
.	TRBV18	TRBJ2-5	CASSLMETQYF	TGTGCCAGCTCACTGATGGAGACCCAGTACTTC
TRBD1	TRBV5-1	TRBJ1-1	CASSLDRGARPLEAFF	TGCGCCAGCAGCTTGGACAGGGGTGCCCGACCCCTTGAAGCTTTCTTT
TRBD1	TRBV28	TRBJ1-2	CASINAGGKNYGYTF	TGTGCCAGCATCAACGCAGGGGGCAAGAACTATGGCTACACCTTC
.	TRBV9	TRBJ2-1	CASSVGDSYYYNEQFF	TGTGCCAGCAGCGTAGGCGACAGTTATTACTACAATGAGCAGTTCTTC
TRBD1	TRBV7-8	TRBJ1-3	CASSPHQTGAAGNTIYF	TGTGCCAGCAGCCCCCACCAGACAGGGGCGGCTGGAAACACCATATATTTT
TRBD1	TRBV9	TRBJ1-5	CASSGQGAQQPQHF	TGTGCCAGCAGCGGACAGGGGGCCCAGCAGCCCCAGCATTTT
.	TRBV6-5	TRBJ2-2	CASSRDPLFSGELFF	TGTGCCAGCAGTAGGGACCCCCTCTTCTCCGGGGAGCTGTTTTTT
.	TRBV19	TRBJ2-2	CASSEVAGELFF	TGTGCCAGTAGTGAGGTTGCCGGGGAGCTGTTTTTT
TRBD2	TRBV27	TRBJ2-3	CASSTLGSGSGDTQYF	TGTGCCAGCAGTACCCTCGGTAGCGGGAGCGGGGATACGCAGTATTTT
TRBD2	TRBV6-4	TRBJ2-1	CASSDSPGLDYNEQFF	TGTGCCAGCAGTGACTCGCCGGGACTAGACTACAATGAGCAGTTCTTC
.	TRBV5-6	TRBJ2-2	CASSLGHGELFF	TGTGCCAGCAGCTTAGGGCACGGGGAGCTGTTTTTT
.	TRBV6-5	TRBJ2-1	CASSLASSYNEQFF	TGTGCCAGCAGCCTAGCGAGCTCCTACAATGAGCAGTTCTTC
.	TRBV11-3	TRBJ2-7	CASSLLYNHEQYF	TGTGCCAGCAGCTTATTGTACAACCACGAGCAGTACTTC
.	TRBV19	TRBJ1-2	CASSIAQGWYGYTF	TGTGCCAGTAGTATCGCCCAGGGGTGGTATGGCTACACCTTC